One TCR beta chain is described in this entry. The table lists this clone with a few counts. Its antigen specificity is not known. The missing CDR3 end, 3 residues past where the read stops, is filled in from the germline J gene. CVID was diagnosed by standard criteria: serum IgG, IgA and/or IgM reduced below normal range, plus specific antibody deficiency. There were some 45 subjects in the CVID group (roughly 15 female and 29 male), ranging in age from about 8 to 64 years, with a mean age of roughly 40. Most CVID patients and most healthy controls were of Caucasian heritage. At the time of study participation, every CVID subject had been on replacement immunoglobulin therapy for one year or longer. No CVID subject was ill or taking immunomodulatory or immunosuppressive medication when blood was collected. Heparinized peripheral whole blood samples of roughly 5 to 8 ml were obtained from each donor. Genomic DNA from adults with common variable immune deficiency (CVID) and from healthy adult controls was used for sequencing of TCRbeta CDR3 repertoires. Diluted blood was density-centrifuged over Hypaque 1077 or Ficoll-Paque to isolate peripheral blood mononuclear cells. Genomic DNA was extracted from unsorted mononuclear cells by Qiagen column purification or by a centrifugation-based method.

Equivalent amounts of genomic DNA from CVID and control samples were used as sequencing input. For every sample, a 60 bp segment covering the rearranged TCRbeta CDR3 region was amplified and then sequenced. The immunoSEQ assay, a bias-corrected multiplex PCR combined with high-throughput sequencing, was used to amplify TCRbeta. Under the source paper's analysis protocol: Every unique nucleotide sequence counted as a clone and was annotated with V, D and J genes, copy number and frequency. Sequences were labeled productive if in frame, and non-productive if out of frame or containing stop codons. Clonality was calculated from Shannon's entropy as previously described. The predicted amino acid sequences of productive clones were used to derive mean CDR3 Kyte-Doolittle hydropathy. Hierarchical clustering of scaled V gene usage was performed with the R hclust function using Manhattan distance and complete linkage. Clone sharing by CDR3 amino acid sequence was assessed by resampling 12 repertoires per group over 100 rounds. The repertoires were screened for 60 to 85 published EBV-specific TCRbeta sequences and around 240 published CMV-specific TCRbeta sequences. A couple of CVID samples that yielded fewer than 10,000 sequences were excluded from the analysis, so 40 to 50 CVID repertoires were retained. The table was pulled from immuneACCESS by TCRdb, which kept in-frame rearrangements only. Such tables lose some clones; where checked, under half of the loss comes from unresolved V genes, and the rest has no known cause. V and J calls and clone size are given by that table; D and trimming were obtained from the DNA. The sample features about 25,000 clones, and none is a singleton. The biggest ten clones account for 4% of the sample.

This sample was taken from a study of T cell clonality in common variable immunodeficiency (dated by TCRdb to between 2015 and 2017). Paper-wide results and their limitations: CVID subjects shared fewer TCRbeta clones with each other than healthy controls did (p < 0.0001). Correlations of repertoire features with clinical complications were constrained by heterogeneity among patients within the CVID cohort. Increased TCRbeta clonality was found in CVID subjects compared with healthy controls (t-test p = 0.018), with the increase being most characteristic of about a third of subjects. Fewer deletions and N-nucleotide insertions were reportedly observed in CVID TCRbeta sequences, and highly modified clones with 13 or more V deletions were reportedly absent from CVID TCRbeta sequences. Despite equal DNA input, controls averaged roughly 80,000 unique sequences per sample versus 30,000 to 40,000 in CVID samples. It was noted by the authors that sequencing of the repertoires of T cell subpopulations would be needed to clarify the cause of the increased clonality in CVID.

In the germline V gene (reference sequence), CDR1 corresponds to DFQATT and CDR2 to SNEGSKA. From its cysteine to its phenylalanine, the CDR3 spans 12 amino acids. Of the CDR3's DNA, 27 bases were read; they are in frame from base 1. Relative to germline, V is 3 bases shorter and J is 0 bases shorter, with 5 bases between their ends. This TCR was sampled from a human donor with common variable immunodeficiency. Sequenced: peripheral blood mononuclear cells. Here the chain combines TRBV20-1 and TRBJ1-2, with an unclear D gene assignment. The CDR3 here reads CSASGTNYGYTF. The covered CDR3 bases are TGCAGTGCTAGTGGCACTAACTATGGC.